The clone carrying this T cell receptor beta chain was counted only a few times. V dropped 10 bases and J dropped 2 bases, with 17 bases sitting between them. Germline CDR1 and CDR2: LNHDA and SQIVND (reference sequence). This CDR3 comprises 15 residues. The sample belongs to a study of OX40 agonist ivuxolimab in advanced cancers. Background on the study: Patients received ivuxolimab, an intravenous treatment, every 2 weeks at 0.01 to 10 mg/kg. A mean age of roughly 66 years, range about 20 to 79, was recorded, and more than 80% were male. Partial response was recorded in three patients: one hepatocellular carcinoma and two cutaneous melanoma cases.

Using immunoSEQ multiplex PCR, the repertoire was profiled, and TCRdb retains in-frame clones only, with some absent. The sample records more than 75,000 clones, around 89% being singletons. The V and J genes are TRBV19 and TRBJ2-2; possibly TRBD2 for D (5 bases). The TCR sequence derives from an adult with an advanced solid tumor such as melanoma, head and neck, liver or kidney cancer. The sequencing here drew on CD4+ or CD8+ T cells sorted from blood, taken in a trial of the OX40 agonist ivuxolimab. Here the CDR3 reads CAIGVRGSNTGELFF. The CDR3 DNA reads TGTGCCATCGGAGTCAGAGGGAGTAACACCGGGGAGCTGTTTTTT.